This T cell receptor (beta chain) was sequenced for a study of blood T cell repertoires in COVID-19. The V segment lost 8 bases and the J segment 1 base; nucleotides outside the gene matches: 5. CDR1 SNHLY and CDR2 FYNNEI come from the germline V gene. CDR3 length: 14 amino acids. Data came from immunoSEQ multiplex PCR; TCRdb stores just in-frame clones and leaves some out. This sample has about 160,000 clones; 85% occur once, and the top ten carry approximately 3.3%. This TCR was recovered from a human donor with acute or convalescent COVID-19. The donor label of this sample is uncertain. Input material: peripheral blood. This chain links TRBV2 with TRBJ2-7; 10 bases map to TRBD2. The CDR3 is CASSLAGESYEQYF. CDR3 in DNA: TGTGCCAGCTCCCTAGCGGGGGAGTCCTACGAGCAGTACTTC. The entire variable domain, with the rest obtained from reference TRBV2 and TRBJ2-7, is as follows: EPEVTQTPSHQVTQMGQEVILRCVPISNHLYFYWYRQILGQKVEFLVSFYNNEISEKSEIFDDQFSVERPDGSNFTLKIRSTKLEDSAMYFCASSLAGESYEQYFGPGTRLTVT.